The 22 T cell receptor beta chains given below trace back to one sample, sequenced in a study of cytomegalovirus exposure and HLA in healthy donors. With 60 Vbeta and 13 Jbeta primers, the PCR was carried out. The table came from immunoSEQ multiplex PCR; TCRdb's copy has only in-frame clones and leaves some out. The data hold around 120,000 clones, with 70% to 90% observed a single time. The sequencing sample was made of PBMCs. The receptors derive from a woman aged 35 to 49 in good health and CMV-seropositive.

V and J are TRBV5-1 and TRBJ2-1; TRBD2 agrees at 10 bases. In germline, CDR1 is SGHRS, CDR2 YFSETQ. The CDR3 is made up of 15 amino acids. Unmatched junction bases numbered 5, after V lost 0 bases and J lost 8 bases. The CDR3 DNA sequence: TGCGCCAGCAGCTTGGCGGTAAGCGGGGGGGATGAGCAGTTCTTC. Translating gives CASSLAVSGGDEQFF.

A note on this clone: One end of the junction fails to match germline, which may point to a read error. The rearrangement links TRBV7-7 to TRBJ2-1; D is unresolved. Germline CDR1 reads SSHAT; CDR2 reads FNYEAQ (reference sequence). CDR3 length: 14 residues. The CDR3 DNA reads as TGTGCTAGCAGCTTAGCTCCCAGCGACAATGAGCAGTTCTTC. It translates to CASSLAPSDNEQFF. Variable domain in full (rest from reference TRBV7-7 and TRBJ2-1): GAGVSQSPRYKVTKRGQDVTLRCDPISSHATLYWYQQALGQGPEFLTYFNYEAQPDKSGLPSDRFSAERPEGSISTLTIQRTEQRDSAMYRCASSLAPSDNEQFFGPGTRLTVL.

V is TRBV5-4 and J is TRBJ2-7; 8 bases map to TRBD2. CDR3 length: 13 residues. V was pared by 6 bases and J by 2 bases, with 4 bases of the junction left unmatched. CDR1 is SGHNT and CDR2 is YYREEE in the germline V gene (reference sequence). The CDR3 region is CASKRESAYEQYF. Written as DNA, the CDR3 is TGTGCCAGCAAGCGGGAGTCGGCCTACGAGCAGTACTTC.

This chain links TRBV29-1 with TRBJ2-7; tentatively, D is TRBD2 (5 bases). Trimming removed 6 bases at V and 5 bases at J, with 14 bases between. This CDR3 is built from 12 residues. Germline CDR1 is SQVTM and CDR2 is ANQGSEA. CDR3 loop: CSVPTGSNEQYF. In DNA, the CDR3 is TGCAGCGTCCCCACGGGGAGCAACGAGCAGTACTTC.

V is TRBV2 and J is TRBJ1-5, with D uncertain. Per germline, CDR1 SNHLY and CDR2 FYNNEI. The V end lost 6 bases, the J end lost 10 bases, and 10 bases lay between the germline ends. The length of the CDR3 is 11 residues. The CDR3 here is CASSTSGPQHF. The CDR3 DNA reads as TGTGCCAGCAGCACGTCCGGTCCCCAGCATTTT.

For the CDR3, the DNA is TGTGCCAGCATACAGACGGGGGGGGATGAGCAGTTCTTC. Translation: CASIQTGGDEQFF. The V call is TRBV18, the J call TRBJ2-1; TRBD2 agrees at 8 bases. The CDR3 extends over 13 amino acids. CDR1 is KGHSH, CDR2 LQKENI, per germline. Trimming at V came to 8 bases and at J to 8 bases, leaving 8 bases not matched to a gene.

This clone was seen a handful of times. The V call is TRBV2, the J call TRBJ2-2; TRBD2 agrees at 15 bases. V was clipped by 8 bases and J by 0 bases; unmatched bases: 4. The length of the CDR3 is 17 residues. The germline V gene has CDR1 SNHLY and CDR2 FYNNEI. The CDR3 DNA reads TGTGCCAGCGGACTAGCGGGGGGGCTTTCGAACACCGGGGAGCTGTTTTTT. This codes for CASGLAGGLSNTGELFF.

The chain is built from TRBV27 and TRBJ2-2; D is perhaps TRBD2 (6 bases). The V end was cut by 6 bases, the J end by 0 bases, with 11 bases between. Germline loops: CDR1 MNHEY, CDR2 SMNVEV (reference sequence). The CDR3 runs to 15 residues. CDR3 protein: CASRPSGANTGELFF. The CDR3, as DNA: TGTGCCAGCAGACCGTCGGGAGCGAACACCGGGGAGCTGTTTTTT.

CDR3 bases: TGCAGCGGCACTAGCGGTAGCTCCTACGAGCAGTACTTC. Translation: CSGTSGSSYEQYF. The chain couples TRBV29-1 to TRBJ2-7; 8 bases are shared with TRBD2. The J segment lost 0 bases and the V segment lost 7 bases, leaving 5 bases of the junction unmatched. Germline V gives CDR1 SQVTM, CDR2 ANQGSEA. The CDR3 consists of 13 residues.

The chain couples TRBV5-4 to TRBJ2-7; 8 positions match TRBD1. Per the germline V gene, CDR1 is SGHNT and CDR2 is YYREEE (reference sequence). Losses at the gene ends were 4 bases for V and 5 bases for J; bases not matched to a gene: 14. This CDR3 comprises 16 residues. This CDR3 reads CASSDGDRLPYHEQYF. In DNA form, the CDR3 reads TGTGCCAGCAGCGATGGGGACAGGCTTCCCTACCACGAGCAGTACTTC. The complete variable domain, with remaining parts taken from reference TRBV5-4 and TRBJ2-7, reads ETGVTQSPTHLIKTRGQQVTLRCSSQSGHNTVSWYQQALGQGPQFIFQYYREEENGRGNFPPRFSGLQFPNYSSELNVNALELDDSALYLCASSDGDRLPYHEQYFGPGTRLTVT.

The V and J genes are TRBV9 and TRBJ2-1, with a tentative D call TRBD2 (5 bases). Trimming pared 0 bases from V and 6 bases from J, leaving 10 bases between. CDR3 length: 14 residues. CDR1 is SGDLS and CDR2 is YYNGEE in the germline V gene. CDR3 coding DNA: TGTGCCAGCAGCGTAGTGACTACTAGCAATGAGCAGTTCTTC. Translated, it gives CASSVVTTSNEQFF.

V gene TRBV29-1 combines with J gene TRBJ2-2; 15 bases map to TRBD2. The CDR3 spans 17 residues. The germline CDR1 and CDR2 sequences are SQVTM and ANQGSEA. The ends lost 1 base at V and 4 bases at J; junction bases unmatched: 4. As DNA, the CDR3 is TGCAGCGTTGAAGTTGGGACTAGCGGGAGGATCACCGGGGAGCTGTTTTTT. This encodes CSVEVGTSGRITGELFF.

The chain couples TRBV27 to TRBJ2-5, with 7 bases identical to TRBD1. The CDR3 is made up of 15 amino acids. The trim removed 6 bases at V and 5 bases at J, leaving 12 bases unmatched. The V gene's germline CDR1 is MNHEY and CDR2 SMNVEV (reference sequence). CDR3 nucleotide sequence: TGTGCCAGCAGCCAAGGGTGGCAGGGGGTGGAGACCCAGTACTTC. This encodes CASSQGWQGVETQYF.

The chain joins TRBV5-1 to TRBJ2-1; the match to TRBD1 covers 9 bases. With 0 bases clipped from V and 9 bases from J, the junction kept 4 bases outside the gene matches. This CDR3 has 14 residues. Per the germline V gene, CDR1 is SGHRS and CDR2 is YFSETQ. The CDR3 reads CASSLGGQGPEQFF. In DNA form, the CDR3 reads TGCGCCAGCAGCTTGGGGGGACAGGGACCTGAGCAGTTCTTC.

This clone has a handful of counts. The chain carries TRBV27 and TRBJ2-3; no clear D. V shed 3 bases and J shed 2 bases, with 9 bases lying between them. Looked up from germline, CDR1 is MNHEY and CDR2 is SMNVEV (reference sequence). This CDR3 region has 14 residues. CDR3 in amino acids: CASSFTPSTDTQYF. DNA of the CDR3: TGTGCCAGCAGTTTTACTCCCTCCACAGATACGCAGTATTTT.

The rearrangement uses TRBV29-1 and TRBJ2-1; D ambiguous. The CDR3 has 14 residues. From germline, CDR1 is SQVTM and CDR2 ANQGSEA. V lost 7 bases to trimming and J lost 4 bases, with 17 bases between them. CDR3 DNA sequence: TGCAGCGGAAAACTGGGCGCTGTTTACAATGAGCAGTTCTTC. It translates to CSGKLGAVYNEQFF.

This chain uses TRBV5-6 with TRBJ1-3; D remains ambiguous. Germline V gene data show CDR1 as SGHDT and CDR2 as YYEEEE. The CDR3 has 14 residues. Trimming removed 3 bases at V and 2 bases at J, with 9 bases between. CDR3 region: CASSYTVAGNTIYF. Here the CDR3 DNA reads TGTGCCAGCAGCTACACAGTGGCTGGAAACACCATATATTTT.

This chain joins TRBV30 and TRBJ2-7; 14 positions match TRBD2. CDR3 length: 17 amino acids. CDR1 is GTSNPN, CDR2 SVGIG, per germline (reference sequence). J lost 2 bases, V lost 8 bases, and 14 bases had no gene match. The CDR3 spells CAGTGLAGGLPTYEQYF. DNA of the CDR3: TGTGCCGGGACAGGACTAGCGGGGGGCCTACCCACCTACGAGCAGTACTTC.

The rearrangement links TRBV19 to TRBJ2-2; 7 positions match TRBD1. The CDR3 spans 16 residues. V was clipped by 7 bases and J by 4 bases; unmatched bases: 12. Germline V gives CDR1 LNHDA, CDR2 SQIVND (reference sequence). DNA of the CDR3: TGTGCCAGTATCTTGAAAGGGGGCGCATTCACCGGGGAGCTGTTTTTT. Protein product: CASILKGGAFTGELFF.

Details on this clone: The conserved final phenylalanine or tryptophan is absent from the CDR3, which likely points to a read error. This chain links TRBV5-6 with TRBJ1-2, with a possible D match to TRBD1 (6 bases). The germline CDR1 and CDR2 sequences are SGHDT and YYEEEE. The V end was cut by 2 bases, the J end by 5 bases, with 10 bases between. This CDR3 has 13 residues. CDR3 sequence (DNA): TGTGCCAGCAGCTTACAGGGTTTGTATGGCTACACCGTC. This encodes CASSLQGLYGYTV.

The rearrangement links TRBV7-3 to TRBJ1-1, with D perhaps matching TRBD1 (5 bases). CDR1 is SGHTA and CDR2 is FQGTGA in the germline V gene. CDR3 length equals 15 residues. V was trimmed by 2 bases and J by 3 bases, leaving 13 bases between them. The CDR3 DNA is TGTGCCAGCAGCTTATACGGCAGGGCTGACACTGAAGCTTTCTTT. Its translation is CASSLYGRADTEAFF.

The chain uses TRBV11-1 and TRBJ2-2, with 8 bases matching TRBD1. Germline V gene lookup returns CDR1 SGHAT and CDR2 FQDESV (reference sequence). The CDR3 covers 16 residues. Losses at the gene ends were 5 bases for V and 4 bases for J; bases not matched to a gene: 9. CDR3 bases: TGTGCCAGCAGCCCCGGACAGGGTGGAGCCACCGGGGAGCTGTTTTTT. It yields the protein CASSPGQGGATGELFF.